This T cell receptor beta chain was sequenced for a study of graft-versus-host responses after intestinal transplantation. This table comes from immunoSEQ multiplex PCR, and its TCRdb copy is limited to in-frame clones, with some not included. The sample consists of more than 90,000 clones, around 90% of them appearing once. Findings and limits, study-wide: Allografts from individuals with graft-donor T cell macrochimerism displayed high graft-versus-host to host-versus-graft clonal ratios. Declines in HvG clones occurring early post-transplant were associated with peak circulating GvH clone levels.

V was trimmed by 8 bases and J by 5 bases, leaving 17 bases between them. Germline-derived CDR1 and CDR2 are SGHVS and FNYEAQ. This CDR3 contains 14 residues. Details on this clone: As yet, its antigen is unknown.

This clonotype originated in a human donor who was the organ donor for an intestinal transplant. The sequencing here drew on unstimulated CD4+ T cells sorted from spleen or lymph node cells, taken before transplant. This sequence joins TRBV7-6 and TRBJ2-3; TRBD2 is a possible D gene (5 bases). CDR3 sequence reads: CASGLGGAEDTQYF. Written as DNA, the CDR3 is TGTGCCAGCGGATTAGGAGGAGCGGAAGATACGCAGTATTTT. The full variable domain, with the rest looked up from reference TRBV7-6 and TRBJ2-3, is GAGVSQSPRYKVTKRGQDVALRCDPISGHVSLYWYRQALGQGPEFLTYFNYEAQQDKSGLPNDRFSAERPEGSISTLTIQRTEQRDSAMYRCASGLGGAEDTQYFGPGTRLTVL.